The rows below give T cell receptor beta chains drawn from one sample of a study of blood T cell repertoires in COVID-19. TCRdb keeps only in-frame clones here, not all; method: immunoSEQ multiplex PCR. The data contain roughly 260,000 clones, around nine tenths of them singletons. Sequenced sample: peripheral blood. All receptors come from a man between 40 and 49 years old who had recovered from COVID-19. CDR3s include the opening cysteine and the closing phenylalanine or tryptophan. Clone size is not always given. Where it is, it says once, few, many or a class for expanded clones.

CASSYQRWDQETQYF	NA	TRBJ2-5	TRBV6-5
CSASNRASHDTQYF	NA	TRBJ2-3	TRBV20-1
CASRPPGKKYF	once	TRBJ2-7	TRBV3-1/TRBV3-2
CASSHLVAGRSEQFF	NA	TRBJ2-1	TRBV5-6
CASSLDAGTYEQYF	NA	TRBJ2-7	TRBV5-1
CASSMGQGSTEAFF	few	TRBJ1-1	TRBV19
CASSQARQGGGNQPQHF	NA	TRBJ1-5	TRBV4-2
CASSLIPGQGADEQFF	NA	TRBJ2-1	TRBV5-1
CASSQGARTSRNEQFF	few	TRBJ2-1	TRBV11-2
CASNPIRQTLNTGELFF	once	TRBJ2-2	TRBV7-9
CASSDQSGASSYNEQFF	NA	TRBJ2-1	TRBV25-1
CASSSDGLANNEQFF	NA	TRBJ2-1	TRBV2
CAIKSYTEAFF	NA	TRBJ1-1	TRBV10-3
CASSYGTGSLRGEQFF	once	TRBJ2-1	TRBV6-2/TRBV6-3
CASSPQGVGTEAFF	NA	TRBJ1-1	TRBV7-2
CASPEEARGRRNEKLFF	once	TRBJ1-4	TRBV21-1
CASSDPVGYEQYF	NA	TRBJ2-7	TRBV2
CASSSVPGQSEQYF	NA	TRBJ2-7	TRBV27
CASSHGTSSGDTQYF	NA	TRBJ2-3	TRBV3-1/TRBV3-2
CASSVAAEAFF	NA	TRBJ1-1	TRBV2